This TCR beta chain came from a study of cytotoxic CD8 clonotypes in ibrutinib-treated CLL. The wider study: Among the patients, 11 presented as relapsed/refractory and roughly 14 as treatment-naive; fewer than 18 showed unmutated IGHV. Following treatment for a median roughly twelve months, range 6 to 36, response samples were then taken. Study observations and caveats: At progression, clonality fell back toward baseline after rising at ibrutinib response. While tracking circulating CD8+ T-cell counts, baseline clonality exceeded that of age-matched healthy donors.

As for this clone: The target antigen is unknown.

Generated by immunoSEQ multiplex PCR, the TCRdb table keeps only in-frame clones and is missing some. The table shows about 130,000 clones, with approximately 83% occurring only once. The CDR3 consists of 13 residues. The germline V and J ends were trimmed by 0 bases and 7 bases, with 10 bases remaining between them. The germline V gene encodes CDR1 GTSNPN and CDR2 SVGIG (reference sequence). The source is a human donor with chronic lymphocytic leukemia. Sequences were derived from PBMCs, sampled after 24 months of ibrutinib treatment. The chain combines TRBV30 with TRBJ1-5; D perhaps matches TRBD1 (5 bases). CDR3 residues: CAWSVGTEQPQHF. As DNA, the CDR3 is TGTGCCTGGAGTGTGGGGACCGAGCAGCCCCAGCATTTT.